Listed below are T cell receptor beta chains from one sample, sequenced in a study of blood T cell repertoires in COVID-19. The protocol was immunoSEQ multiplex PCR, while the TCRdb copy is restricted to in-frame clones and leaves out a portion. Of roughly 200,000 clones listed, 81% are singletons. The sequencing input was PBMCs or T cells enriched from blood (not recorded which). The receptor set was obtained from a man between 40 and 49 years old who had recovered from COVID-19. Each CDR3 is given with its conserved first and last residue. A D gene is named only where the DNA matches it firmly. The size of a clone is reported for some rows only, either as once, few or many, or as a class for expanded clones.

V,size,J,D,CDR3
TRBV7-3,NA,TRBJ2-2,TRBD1,CASSLGGQGNTGELFF
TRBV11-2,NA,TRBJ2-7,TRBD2,CASSLSRSSGSSYEQYF
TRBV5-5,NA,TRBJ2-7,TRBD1,CASSFSDREIGQYF
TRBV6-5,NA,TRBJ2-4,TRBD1,CASSWDRLGNIQYF
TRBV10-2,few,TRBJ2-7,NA,CASSESVGVSEQYF
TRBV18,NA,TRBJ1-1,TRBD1,CASSPGTGGNTEAFF
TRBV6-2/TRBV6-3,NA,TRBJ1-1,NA,CASSFRPGGAFF
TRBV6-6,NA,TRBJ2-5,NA,CASRVASSGTQYF
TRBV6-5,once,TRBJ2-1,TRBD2,CASRGTSGSFSEQFF
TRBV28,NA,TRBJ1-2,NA,CASSPPGWGDYGYTF
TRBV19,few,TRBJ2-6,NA,CASSYTDTGANVLTF
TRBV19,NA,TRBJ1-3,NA,CASRFGGSGNTIYF
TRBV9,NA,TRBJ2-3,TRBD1,CAGSASQGVTDTQYF
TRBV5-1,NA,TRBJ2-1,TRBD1,CASGLTGQVDEQFF
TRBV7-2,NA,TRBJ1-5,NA,CASSPRVNQPQHF
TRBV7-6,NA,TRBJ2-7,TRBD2,CASSPRGGPPYEQYF
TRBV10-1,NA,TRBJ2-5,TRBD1,CASSLAGGETQYF
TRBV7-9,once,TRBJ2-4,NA,CASSLGAGGGNIQYF
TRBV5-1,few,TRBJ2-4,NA,CASSFYDRSQNIQYF
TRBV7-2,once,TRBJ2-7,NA,CASSSYRGEQYF
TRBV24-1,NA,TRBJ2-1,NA,CATSGPGVRRFDEQFF
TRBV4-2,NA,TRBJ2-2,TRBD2,CASLRVLAGGPEPGELFF
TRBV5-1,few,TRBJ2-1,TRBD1,CASSLNPGQGNNEQFF
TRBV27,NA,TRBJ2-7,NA,CASSLNRGRSRSF
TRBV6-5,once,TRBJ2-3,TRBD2,CASRSGGIGTDTQYF
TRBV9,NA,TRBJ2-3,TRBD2,CASSGLAGSGTGTDTQYF
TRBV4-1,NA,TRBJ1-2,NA,CASSQDNGRYGYTF
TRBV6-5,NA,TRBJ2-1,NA,CASSPRTYNEQFF
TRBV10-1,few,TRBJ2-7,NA,CASIDGSRLGEQYF
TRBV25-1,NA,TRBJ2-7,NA,CASSESYSYEQYF
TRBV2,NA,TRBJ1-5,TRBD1,CASRGTGGNQPQHF
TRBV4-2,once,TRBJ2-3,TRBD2,CASSRRTSGTPNTQYF
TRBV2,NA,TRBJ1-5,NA,CASSVSRRGSDQPQHF
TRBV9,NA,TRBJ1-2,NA,CASSARDFNYGYTF
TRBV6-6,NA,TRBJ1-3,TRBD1,CASSQTGTGNTIYF
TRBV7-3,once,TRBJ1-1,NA,CASSSSPGTEAFF
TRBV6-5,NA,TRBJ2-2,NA,CASSQRRLVTGELFF
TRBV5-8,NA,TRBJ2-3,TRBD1,CASSGGQIVSDTQYF
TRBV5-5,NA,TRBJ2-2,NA,CASSATGGNYRELFF
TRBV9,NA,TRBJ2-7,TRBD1,CASRRDSSYEQYF
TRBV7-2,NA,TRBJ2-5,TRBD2,CASSFSGRSETQYF
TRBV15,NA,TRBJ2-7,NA,CATSRGENYEQYF
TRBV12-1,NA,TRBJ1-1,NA,CASSPFILFTGTANTEAFF
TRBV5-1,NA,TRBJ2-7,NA,CASSLAPQGGHEQYF
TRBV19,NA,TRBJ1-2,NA,CASSIVPDYGYTF
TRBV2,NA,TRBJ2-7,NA,CASRDSWGEQYF